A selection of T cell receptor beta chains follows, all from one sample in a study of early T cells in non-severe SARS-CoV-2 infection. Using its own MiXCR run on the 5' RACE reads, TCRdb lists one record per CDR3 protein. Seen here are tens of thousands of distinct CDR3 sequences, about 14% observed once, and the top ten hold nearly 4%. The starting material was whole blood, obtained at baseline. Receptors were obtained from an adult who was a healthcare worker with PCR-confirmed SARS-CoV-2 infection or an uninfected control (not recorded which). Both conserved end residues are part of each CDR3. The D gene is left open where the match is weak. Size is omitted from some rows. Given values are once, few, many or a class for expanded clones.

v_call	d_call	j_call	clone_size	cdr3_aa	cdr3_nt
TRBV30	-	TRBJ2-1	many	CAWSVGQGAYNEQFF	TGTGCCTGGAGTGTGGGCCAAGGGGCCTACAATGAGCAGTTCTTC
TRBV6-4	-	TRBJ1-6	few	CASRQGLSNSPLHF	TGTGCCAGCAGGCAGGGGTTGAGTAATTCACCCCTCCACTTT
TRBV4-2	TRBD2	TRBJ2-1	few	CASSQGTSDLYNEQFF	TGTGCCAGCAGCCAAGGAACTAGCGACCTGTACAATGAGCAGTTCTTC
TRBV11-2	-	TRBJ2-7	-	CASSLEAESYEQYF	TGTGCCAGCAGCCTAGAGGCGGAATCCTACGAGCAGTACTTC
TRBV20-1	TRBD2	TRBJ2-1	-	CSAASGGPADEQFF	TGCAGTGCCGCGTCGGGAGGGCCCGCGGATGAGCAGTTCTTC
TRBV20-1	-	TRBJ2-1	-	CSARREWPEQFF	TGCAGTGCTCGTCGGGAGTGGCCTGAGCAGTTCTTC
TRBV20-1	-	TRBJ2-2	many	CSASTGPRGAGFGELFF	TGCAGTGCCAGCACGGGGCCGAGGGGCGCAGGGTTCGGGGAGCTGTTTTTT
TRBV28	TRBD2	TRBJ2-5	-	CASRLAGGETQYF	TGTGCCAGCAGACTAGCGGGAGGGGAGACCCAGTACTTC
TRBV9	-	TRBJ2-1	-	CASSSDYIEQFF	TGTGCCAGCAGCTCTGACTATATCGAGCAGTTCTTC
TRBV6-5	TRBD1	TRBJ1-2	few	CASRTGGSNYGYTF	TGTGCCAGCCGGACAGGGGGTTCTAACTATGGCTACACCTTC
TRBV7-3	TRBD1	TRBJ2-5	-	CASSSTGTGNQETQYF	TGTGCCAGCAGCTCGACCGGGACAGGGAACCAAGAGACCCAGTACTTC
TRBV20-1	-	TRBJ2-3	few	CSAHLPRTDTQYF	TGCAGTGCACATCTCCCACGCACAGATACGCAGTATTTT
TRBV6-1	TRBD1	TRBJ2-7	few	CASSPDRGLTYEQYF	TGTGCCAGCAGTCCAGACAGGGGGCTTACCTACGAGCAGTACTTC
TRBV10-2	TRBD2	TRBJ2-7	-	CASSEGTSGSGAEQYF	TGCGCCAGCAGTGAAGGGACTAGCGGATCGGGGGCCGAGCAGTACTTC
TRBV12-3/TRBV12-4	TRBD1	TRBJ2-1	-	CASSSGQGDEQFF	TGTGCCAGCAGTTCAGGACAGGGGGATGAGCAGTTCTTC
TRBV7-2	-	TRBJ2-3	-	CASSLASGTDTQYF	TGTGCCAGCAGCTTAGCTAGCGGCACAGATACGCAGTATTTT
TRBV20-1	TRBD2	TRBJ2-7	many	CSARGTSGVSYEQYF	TGCAGTGCTAGAGGGACTAGCGGGGTCTCCTACGAGCAGTACTTC
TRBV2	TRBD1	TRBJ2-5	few	CASTTQGAKAETQYF	TGTGCCAGCACCACACAGGGGGCTAAGGCAGAGACCCAGTACTTC
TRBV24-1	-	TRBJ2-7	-	CATSDGDYEQYF	TGTGCCACCAGTGATGGGGACTACGAGCAGTACTTC
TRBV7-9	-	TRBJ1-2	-	CASSLLNHYGYTF	TGTGCCAGCAGCCTCCTCAATCACTATGGCTACACCTTC
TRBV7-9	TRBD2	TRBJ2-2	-	CASSPGGDTGELFF	TGTGCCAGCAGTCCCGGGGGGGACACCGGGGAGCTGTTTTTT
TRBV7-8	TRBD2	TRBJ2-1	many	CASSFGGSGMRNEQFF	TGTGCCAGCAGCTTCGGCGGTAGCGGGATGAGGAATGAGCAGTTCTTC
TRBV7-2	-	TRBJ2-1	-	CASSLLRGGEQFF	TGTGCCAGCAGCTTACTCAGGGGAGGTGAGCAGTTCTTC
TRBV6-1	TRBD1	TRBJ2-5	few	CASSGGQGIGETQYF	TGTGCCAGCAGTGGGGGACAGGGAATAGGAGAGACCCAGTACTTC
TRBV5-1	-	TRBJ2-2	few	CASSSGHNANTGELFF	TGCGCCAGCAGCTCCGGACATAACGCGAACACCGGGGAGCTGTTTTTT
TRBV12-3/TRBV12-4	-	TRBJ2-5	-	CASSLRSTLGETQYF	TGTGCCAGCAGTTTACGGTCAACCTTGGGGGAGACCCAGTACTTC
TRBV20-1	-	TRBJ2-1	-	CSARRISSYNEQFF	TGCAGTGCTAGAAGGATTAGCTCCTACAATGAGCAGTTCTTC
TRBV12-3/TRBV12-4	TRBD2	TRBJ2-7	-	CAISFGTSDLRTYEQYF	TGTGCCATCAGTTTCGGGACTAGCGACCTACGAACCTACGAGCAGTACTTC
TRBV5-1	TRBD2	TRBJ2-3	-	CASKSREGVDTQYF	TGCGCCAGCAAGTCGCGGGAGGGTGTAGATACGCAGTATTTT
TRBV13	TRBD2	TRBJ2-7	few	CASSLGLADYEQYF	TGTGCCAGCAGCTTAGGACTAGCGGACTACGAGCAGTACTTC
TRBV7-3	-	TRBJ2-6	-	CASSPPRSGANVLTF	TGTGCCAGCAGCCCCCCACGCTCTGGGGCCAACGTCCTGACTTTC
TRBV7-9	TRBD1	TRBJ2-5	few	CASSFSRGRGQETQYF	TGTGCCAGCAGTTTTAGCAGGGGGCGAGGGCAAGAGACCCAGTACTTC
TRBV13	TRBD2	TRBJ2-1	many	CASSPLAGGPGNEQFF	TGTGCCAGCAGCCCTCTAGCGGGAGGGCCCGGCAATGAGCAGTTCTTC
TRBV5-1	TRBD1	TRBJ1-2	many	CASSRGRDSGTNYGYTF	TGCGCCAGCAGCCGGGGAAGGGACAGCGGTACAAACTATGGCTACACCTTC
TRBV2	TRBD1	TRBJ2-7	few	CASSRDRRNEQYF	TGTGCCAGCAGTAGGGACAGGCGAAACGAGCAGTACTTC
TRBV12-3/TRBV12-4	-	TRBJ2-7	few	CASSFVGRPSSYEQYF	TGTGCCAGCAGTTTCGTAGGGAGGCCGTCATCCTACGAGCAGTACTTC
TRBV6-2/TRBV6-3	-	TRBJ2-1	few	CASSYAGGVLYNEQFF	TGTGCCAGCAGTTACGCCGGGGGAGTGCTCTACAATGAGCAGTTCTTC
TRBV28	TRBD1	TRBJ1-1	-	CASSFQGGVGAFF	TGTGCCAGCAGTTTTCAAGGGGGCGTTGGAGCTTTCTTT
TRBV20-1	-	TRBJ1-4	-	CSGVGGNPTNEKLFF	TGCAGTGGGGTCGGGGGAAACCCAACTAATGAAAAACTGTTTTTT
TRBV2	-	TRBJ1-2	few	CASRGTAILYGYTF	TGTGCCAGCCGCGGGACGGCCATCCTCTATGGCTACACCTTC
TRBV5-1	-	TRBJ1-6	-	CASSFEGAGSPLHF	TGCGCCAGCAGCTTTGAAGGGGCTGGTTCACCCCTCCACTTT
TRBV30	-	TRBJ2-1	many	CAWSFGNEQFF	TGTGCCTGGAGCTTTGGTAATGAGCAGTTCTTC
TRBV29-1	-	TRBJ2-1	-	CSVDGTLENEQFF	TGCAGCGTCGATGGGACGCTGGAAAATGAGCAGTTCTTC
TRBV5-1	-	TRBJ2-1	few	CATITRVFYNEQFF	TGCGCCACCATCACGAGGGTCTTCTACAATGAGCAGTTCTTC
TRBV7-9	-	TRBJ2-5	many	CASSLELAETQYF	TGTGCCAGCAGCTTAGAACTAGCTGAGACCCAGTACTTC
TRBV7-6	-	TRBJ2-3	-	CASSQDHFPDTQYF	TGTGCCAGCAGCCAGGACCACTTCCCAGATACGCAGTATTTT
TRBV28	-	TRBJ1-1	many	CATNTRGKTEAFF	TGTGCCACCAATACCCGGGGCAAGACTGAAGCTTTCTTT
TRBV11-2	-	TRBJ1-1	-	CASSLRGSTEAFF	TGTGCCAGCAGCCTTAGAGGTAGCACTGAAGCTTTCTTT
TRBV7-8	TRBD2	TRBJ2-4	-	CASSPINRLAGGENIQYF	TGTGCCAGCAGCCCAATTAACCGACTAGCGGGAGGGGAAAACATTCAGTACTTC
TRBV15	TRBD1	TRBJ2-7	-	CATSPIERGRDEQYF	TGTGCCACCAGCCCAATCGAAAGGGGGCGGGACGAGCAGTACTTC
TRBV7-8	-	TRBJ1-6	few	CASSFTENNSPLHF	TGTGCCAGCAGCTTTACAGAGAATAATTCACCCCTCCACTTT
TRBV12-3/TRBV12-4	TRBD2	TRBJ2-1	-	CASSGGLAGGNEQFF	TGTGCCAGCAGTGGGGGACTAGCGGGAGGCAATGAGCAGTTCTTC